This TCR beta chain was recorded in a study of identical twins. Findings and limits, study-wide: Donors were not followed over many years; analysis was cross-sectional.

This clonotype occurred many times. The antigen is unknown. Template switching (which added a universal primer site) was used, and cDNA carried unique molecular identifiers. TCRdb itself ran the 5' RACE reads through MiXCR, one entry per CDR3 protein. This sample carries fewer than 250,000 distinct CDR3 sequences, 7% to 8.5% of them seen once, and the ten largest clones take 5% to 6%. This CDR3 is built from 19 residues. Trimming took 0 bases from V and 8 from J; bases not matched to a gene: 17. Germline loops: CDR1 SQVTM, CDR2 ANQGSEA. This sample was also put to use in a study of yellow fever vaccine responses in identical twins.

This chain joins TRBV29-1 and TRBJ2-2; 11 bases are shared with TRBD2. Sequences were obtained from CD8+ T cells sorted from blood. This receptor was taken from a woman aged 18-29 years in good health. This chain's CDR3 is CSVEDGRLAGGAKPGELFF. In DNA form, the CDR3 reads TGCAGCGTTGAAGATGGTAGGCTAGCGGGAGGCGCGAAACCGGGGGAGCTGTTTTTT.